These 14 T cell receptor beta chains came from one sample sequenced in a study of T-cell reconstitution after alpha-beta-depleted transplantation in children. Unique molecular identifiers were used in preparing the TCRbeta library. TCRdb recomputed calls from the PCR reads with MiXCR, one row per CDR3 protein. The sample contains hundreds of thousands of distinct CDR3 sequences, approximately 30% of which appear only once. Sample: PBMCs from the stem cell graft donor, taken from the stem cell graft. The receptors were sampled from a human donor who donated a stem cell graft to a child with aplastic anemia.

Many counts were recorded for this clonotype. CDR3 loop: CAILQGADNEQFF. The CDR3 DNA follows: TGTGCCATCCTACAGGGGGCGGACAATGAGCAGTTCTTC. The chain couples TRBV12-3 or TRBV12-4 to TRBJ2-1; 9 bases line up with TRBD1. The junction had 6 bases not matched to a gene; V was cut back by 10 bases and J by 5 bases. This CDR3 is 13 amino acids long.

This clonotype showed up just a few times. The germline gene is not matched at one end of the junction; a read error may be the cause. The chain has TRBV5-1 and TRBJ2-2, with no clear D. Germline values: CDR1 SGHRS, CDR2 YFSETQ. The length of the CDR3 is 14 residues. CDR3 in DNA: TGTGCCAGCAGCTTAGTACCGAACACCGGGGAGCTGTTTTTT. Translation gives CASSLVPNTGELFF.

This clonotype was recorded a few times. The chain recombines TRBV6-2 or TRBV6-3 with TRBJ1-1; maybe TRBD1 (6 bases). The germline V gene encodes CDR1 MNHEY and CDR2 SVGEGT. CDR3 length: 16 residues. The V and J ends lost 5 bases and 0 bases respectively, with 16 bases between them. DNA for the CDR3: TGTGCCAGCAGTCCACTTAGGACAGTCATGAACACTGAAGCTTTCTTT. This codes for CASSPLRTVMNTEAFF.

The V call is TRBV12-3 or TRBV12-4, the J call TRBJ2-1, with a tentative D call TRBD2 (6 bases). V was pared by 6 bases and J by 8 bases, with 11 bases between. This CDR3 contains 12 residues. CDR3 in DNA: TGTGCCAGCAGGCTCGGCGGGGATGAGCAGTTCTTC. It is translated as CASRLGGDEQFF.

The chain recombines TRBV24-1 with TRBJ2-2; D gene uncertain. The germline V gene has CDR1 KGHDR and CDR2 SFDVKD. This CDR3 is 17 amino acids long. V lost 3 bases and J lost 2, with 15 bases in between. CDR3 sequence (DNA): TGTGCCACCAGTGATGGCGGCAGACCCCGAAACACCGGGGAGCTGTTTTTT. As protein: CATSDGGRPRNTGELFF.

The chain is built from TRBV5-4 and TRBJ2-7; 12 nucleotides match TRBD2. Per the germline V gene, CDR1 is SGHNT and CDR2 is YYREEE (reference sequence). Trimming at V came to 0 bases and at J to 2 bases, leaving 0 bases not matched to a gene. The CDR3 is 15 residues long. CDR3 loop: CASSLASGRAYEQYF. The CDR3 coding sequence is TGTGCCAGCAGCTTGGCTAGCGGGAGGGCCTACGAGCAGTACTTC.

The chain's CDR3 is CAWTRDVSYNEQFF. The CDR3 DNA reads TGTGCCTGGACGCGGGATGTCTCCTACAATGAGCAGTTCTTC. The V call is TRBV30, the J call TRBJ2-1, with D perhaps matching TRBD2 (6 bases). Between the trimmed V and J ends, which lost 4 bases and 0 bases, there was a span of 10 bases. This CDR3 is built from 14 residues. CDR1 and CDR2 (germline): GTSNPN, SVGIG (reference sequence).

In this sample, this clonotype turned up once. The chain is built from TRBV11-2 and TRBJ1-1, with TRBD1 identical over 9 bases. With V trimmed by 4 bases and J by 0 bases, 12 bases remained unmatched. CDR1 is SGHAT and CDR2 is FQNNGV in the germline V gene. This CDR3 is built from 18 residues. The CDR3 spells CASSSSGTGFFMNTEAFF. For the CDR3, the DNA is TGTGCCAGCAGCTCTTCTGGGACAGGGTTTTTTATGAACACTGAAGCTTTCTTT.

This clonotype has only a few counts. The chain has TRBV7-2 and TRBJ2-5; 7 bases are shared with TRBD1. V lost 4 bases and J lost 4; bases outside the gene matches: 12. The CDR3 is made up of 16 amino acids. Germline lookup yields CDR1 SGHTA and CDR2 FQGNSA. Here the CDR3 reads CASSSPTGLELETQYF. The CDR3 nucleotides read TGTGCCAGCAGCTCTCCGACAGGGTTAGAACTAGAGACCCAGTACTTC.

V is TRBV20-1 and J is TRBJ1-3, with D hard to call. V shed 6 bases and J shed 1 base, with 7 bases lying between them. The CDR3 covers 12 residues. The V gene's germline CDR1 is DFQATT and CDR2 SNEGSKA (reference sequence). The CDR3 DNA reads TGCAGTGCAGGGTATTCTGGAAACACCATATATTTT. Translated: CSAGYSGNTIYF.

V usage is TRBV12-3 or TRBV12-4 and J usage is TRBJ1-5, with D tentatively TRBD1 (6 bases). This CDR3 has 15 amino acids. V gave up 6 bases and J gave up 0 bases, with 12 bases separating them. CDR3 coding DNA: TGTGCCAGCAGGCAGACAGGAGATAGCAATCAGCCCCAGCATTTT. Its translation: CASRQTGDSNQPQHF.

CDR3 sequence (DNA): TGTGCCAGTAGACAGGCAATAAGCACAGATACGCAGTATTTT. Its protein is CASRQAISTDTQYF. This chain uses TRBV7-2 with TRBJ2-3, with D possibly being TRBD1 (6 bases). Trimming cost V 9 bases and J 0 bases, with 13 bases left between them. Germline assignment: CDR1 SGHTA and CDR2 FQGNSA. This CDR3 contains 14 residues.

The genes are TRBV7-2 and TRBJ2-5; D call uncertain. Trimming pared 5 bases from V and 2 bases from J, leaving 12 bases between. This CDR3 is built from 14 residues. Germline-derived CDR1 and CDR2 are SGHTA and FQGNSA. CDR3 in amino acids: CASSPSRIQETQYF. As DNA, the CDR3 is TGTGCCAGCAGCCCGTCACGGATTCAAGAGACCCAGTACTTC. Full variable domain (remainder filled in from reference TRBV7-2 and TRBJ2-5): GAGVSQSPSNKVTEKGKDVELRCDPISGHTALYWYRQSLGQGLEFLIYFQGNSAPDKSGLPSDRFSAERTGGSVSTLTIQRTQQEDSAVYLCASSPSRIQETQYFGPGTRLLVL.

This clonotype was seen a handful of times. The chain has TRBV9 and TRBJ2-7; D call uncertain. CDR3 size: 13 residues. Looked up from germline, CDR1 is SGDLS and CDR2 is YYNGEE. Deletions cut 0 bases from V and 2 bases from J, with 6 bases between. The CDR3 nucleotides are TGTGCCAGCAGCGTAGCCGAGGCCTACGAGCAGTACTTC. Protein: CASSVAEAYEQYF. Based on the CDR3 plus reference TRBV9 and TRBJ2-7, the full variable domain is DSGVTQTPKHLITATGQRVTLRCSPRSGDLSVYWYQQSLDQGLQFLIQYYNGEERAKGNILERFSAQQFPDLHSELNLSSLELGDSALYFCASSVAEAYEQYFGPGTRLTVT.